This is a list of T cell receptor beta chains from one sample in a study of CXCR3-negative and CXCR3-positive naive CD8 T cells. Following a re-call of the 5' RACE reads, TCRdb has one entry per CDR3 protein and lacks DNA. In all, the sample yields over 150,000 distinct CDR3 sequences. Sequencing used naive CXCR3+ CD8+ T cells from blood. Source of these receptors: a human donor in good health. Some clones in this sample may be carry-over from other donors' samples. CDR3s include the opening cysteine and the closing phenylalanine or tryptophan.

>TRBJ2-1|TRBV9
CASSVSGGPYNEQFF
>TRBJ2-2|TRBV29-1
CSYQTGRNTGELFF
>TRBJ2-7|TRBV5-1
CASSLGLRSNYEQYF
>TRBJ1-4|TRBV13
CASSLDGATNEKLFF
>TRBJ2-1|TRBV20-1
CSARPVERGDYNEQFF
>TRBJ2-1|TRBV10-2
CASSDPSVLSYNEQFF
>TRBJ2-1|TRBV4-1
CASSILAGNNEQFF
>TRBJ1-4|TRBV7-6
CASSLWDTSTNEKLFF
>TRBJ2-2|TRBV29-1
CCGTLNTGELFF
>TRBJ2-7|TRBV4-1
CASSQVVGTNYEQYF
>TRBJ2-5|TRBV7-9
CASRPRLQETQYF
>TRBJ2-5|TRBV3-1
CASSPPSASGGAGETQYF
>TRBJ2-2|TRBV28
CASRTGNTGELFF
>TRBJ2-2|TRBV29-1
CSVLSGGGTGELFF
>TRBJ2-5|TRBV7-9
CASSLGLEETQYF
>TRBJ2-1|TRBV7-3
CASSFLAGTYNEQFF
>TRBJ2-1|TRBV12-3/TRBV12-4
CASKPTGGYNEQFF
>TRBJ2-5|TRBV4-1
CASSQEGLAEQYQETQYF
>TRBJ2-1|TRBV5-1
CASSPSTGGFSYNEQFF
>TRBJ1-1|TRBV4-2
CASSQTTEQNTEAFF
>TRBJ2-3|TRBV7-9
CASNPGQSTDTQYF
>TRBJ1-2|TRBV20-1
CSARTTNYGYTF
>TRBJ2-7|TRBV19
CASSIDMGTSYEQYF
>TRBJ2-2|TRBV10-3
CAFSDGGGTLFF
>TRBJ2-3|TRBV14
CASSHPAPPADTQYF
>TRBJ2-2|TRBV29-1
CSVESGGLNTGELFF
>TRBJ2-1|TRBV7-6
CASSVTSGASLDYEQFF
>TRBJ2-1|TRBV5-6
CASSLIRGYYNEQFF
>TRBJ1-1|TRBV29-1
CSVQSQEGEAFF
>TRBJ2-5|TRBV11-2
CASSLDWREGETQYF
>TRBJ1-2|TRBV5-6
CASSYMHRASGYTF
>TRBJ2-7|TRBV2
CASSEILAGEEQYF
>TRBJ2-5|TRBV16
CASSQFYVGGETQYF
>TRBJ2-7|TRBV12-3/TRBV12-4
CASSREGSYEQYF
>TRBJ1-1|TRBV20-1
CSASLGGTEAFF
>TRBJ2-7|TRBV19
CASSTDRGLYEQYF
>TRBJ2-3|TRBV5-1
CASSLVGGGAPTDTQYF
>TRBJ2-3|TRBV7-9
CASSATSGSRTDTQYF
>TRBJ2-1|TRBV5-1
CASSLHGLVGLSSYNEQFF
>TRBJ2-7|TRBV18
CASSPDGRNYPYEQYF
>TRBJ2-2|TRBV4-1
CASSQAQGNTGELFF
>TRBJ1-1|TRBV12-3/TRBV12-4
CASSLVRGTEAFF
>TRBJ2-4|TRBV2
CASSDSSDIQYF
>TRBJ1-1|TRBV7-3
CASSSMGTEDFF